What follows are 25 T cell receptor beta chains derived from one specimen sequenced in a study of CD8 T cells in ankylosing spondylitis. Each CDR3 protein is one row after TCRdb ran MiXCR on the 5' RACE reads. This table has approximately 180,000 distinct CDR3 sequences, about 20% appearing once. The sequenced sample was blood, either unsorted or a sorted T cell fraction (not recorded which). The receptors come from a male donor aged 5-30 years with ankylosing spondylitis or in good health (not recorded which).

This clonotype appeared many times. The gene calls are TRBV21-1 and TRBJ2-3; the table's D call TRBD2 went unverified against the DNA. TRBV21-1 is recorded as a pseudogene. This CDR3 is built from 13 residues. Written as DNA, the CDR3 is TGTGCCAGCCCCACTAGCGGGTCTGATACGCAGTATTTT. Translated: CASPTSGSDTQYF.

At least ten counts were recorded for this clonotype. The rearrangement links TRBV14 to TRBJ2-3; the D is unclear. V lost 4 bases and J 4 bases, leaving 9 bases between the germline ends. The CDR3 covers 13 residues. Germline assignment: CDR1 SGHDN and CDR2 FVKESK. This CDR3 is CASSPVSADTQYF. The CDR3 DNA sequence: TGTGCCAGCAGCCCCGTTTCAGCAGATACGCAGTATTTT.

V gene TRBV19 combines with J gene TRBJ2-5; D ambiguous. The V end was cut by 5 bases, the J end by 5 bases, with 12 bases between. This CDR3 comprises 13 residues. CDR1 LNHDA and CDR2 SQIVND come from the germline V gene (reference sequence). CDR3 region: CASSRTGVETQYF. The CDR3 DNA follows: TGTGCCAGTAGTCGGACGGGCGTGGAGACCCAGTACTTC.

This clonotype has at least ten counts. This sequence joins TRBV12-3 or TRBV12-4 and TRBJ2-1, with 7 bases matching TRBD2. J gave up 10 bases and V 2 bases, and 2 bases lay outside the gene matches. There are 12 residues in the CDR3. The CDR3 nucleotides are TGTGCCAGCAGTTTATCGGGAGGAGAGCAGTTCTTC. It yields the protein CASSLSGGEQFF.

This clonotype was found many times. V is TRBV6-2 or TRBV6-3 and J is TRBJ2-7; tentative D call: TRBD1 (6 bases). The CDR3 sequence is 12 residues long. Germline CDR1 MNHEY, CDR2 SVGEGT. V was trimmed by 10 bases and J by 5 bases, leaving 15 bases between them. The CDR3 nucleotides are TGTGCCACCACAGGGCGTCACCACGAGCAGTACTTC. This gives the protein CATTGRHHEQYF.

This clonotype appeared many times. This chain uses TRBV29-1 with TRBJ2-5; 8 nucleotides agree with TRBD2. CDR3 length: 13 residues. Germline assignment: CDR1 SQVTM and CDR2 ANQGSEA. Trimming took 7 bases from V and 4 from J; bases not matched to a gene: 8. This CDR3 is CSGRDGRVETQYF. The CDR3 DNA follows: TGCAGCGGGAGGGACGGGAGGGTAGAGACCCAGTACTTC.

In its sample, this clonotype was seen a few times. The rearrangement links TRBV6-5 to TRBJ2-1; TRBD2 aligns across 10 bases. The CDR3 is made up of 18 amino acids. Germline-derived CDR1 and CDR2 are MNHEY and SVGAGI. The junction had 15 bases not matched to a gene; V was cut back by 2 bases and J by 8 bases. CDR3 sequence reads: CASSYSFGASGRHHEQFF. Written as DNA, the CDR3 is TGTGCCAGCAGTTACAGCTTCGGGGCTAGCGGGAGACACCATGAGCAGTTCTTC.

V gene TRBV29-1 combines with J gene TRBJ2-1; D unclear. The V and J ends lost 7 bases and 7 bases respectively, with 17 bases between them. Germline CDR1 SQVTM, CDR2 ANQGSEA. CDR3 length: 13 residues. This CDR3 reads CSGRPHAANEQFF. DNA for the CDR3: TGCAGCGGTCGACCACATGCAGCGAATGAGCAGTTCTTC.

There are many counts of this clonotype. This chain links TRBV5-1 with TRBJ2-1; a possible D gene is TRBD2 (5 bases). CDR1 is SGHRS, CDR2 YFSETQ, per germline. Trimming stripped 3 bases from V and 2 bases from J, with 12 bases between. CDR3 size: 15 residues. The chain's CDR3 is CASSSPDLTYNEQFF. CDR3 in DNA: TGCGCCAGCAGCTCTCCGGACTTGACCTACAATGAGCAGTTCTTC. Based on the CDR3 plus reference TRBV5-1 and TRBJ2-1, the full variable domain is KAGVTQTPRYLIKTRGQQVTLSCSPISGHRSVSWYQQTPGQGLQFLFEYFSETQRNKGNFPGRFSGRQFSNSRSEMNVSTLELGDSALYLCASSSPDLTYNEQFFGPGTRLTVL.

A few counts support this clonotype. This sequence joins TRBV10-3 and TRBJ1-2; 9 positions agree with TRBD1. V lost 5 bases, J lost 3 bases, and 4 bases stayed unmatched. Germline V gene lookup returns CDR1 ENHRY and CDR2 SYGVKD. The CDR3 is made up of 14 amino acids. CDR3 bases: TGTGCCATCAGTATGACAGGGGGGGACTATGGCTACACCTTC. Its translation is CAISMTGGDYGYTF.

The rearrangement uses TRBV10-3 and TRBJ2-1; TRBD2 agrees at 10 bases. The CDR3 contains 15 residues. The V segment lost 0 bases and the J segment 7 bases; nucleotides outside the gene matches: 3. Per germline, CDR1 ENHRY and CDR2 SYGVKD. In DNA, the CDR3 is TGTGCCATCAGTGAGTCCACGACTAGCGGGAATGAGCAGTTCTTC. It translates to CAISESTTSGNEQFF.

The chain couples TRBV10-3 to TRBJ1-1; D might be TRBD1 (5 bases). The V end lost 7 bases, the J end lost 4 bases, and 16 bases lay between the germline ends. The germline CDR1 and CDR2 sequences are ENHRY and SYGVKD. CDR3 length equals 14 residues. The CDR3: CAITKQGLATEAFF. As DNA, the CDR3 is TGTGCCATCACGAAGCAGGGCCTAGCCACTGAAGCTTTCTTT.

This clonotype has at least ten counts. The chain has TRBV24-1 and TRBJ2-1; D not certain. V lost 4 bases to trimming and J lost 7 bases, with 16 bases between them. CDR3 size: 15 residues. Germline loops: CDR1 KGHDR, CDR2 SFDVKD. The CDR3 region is CATSDRINTQNEQFF. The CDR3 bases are TGTGCCACCAGTGACCGAATTAATACGCAAAATGAGCAGTTCTTC.

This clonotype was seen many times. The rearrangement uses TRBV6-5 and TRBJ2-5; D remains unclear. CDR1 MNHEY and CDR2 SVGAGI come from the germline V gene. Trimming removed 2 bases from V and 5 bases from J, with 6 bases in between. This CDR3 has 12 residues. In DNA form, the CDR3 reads TGTGCCAGCAGTTACGTGGGGGAGACCCAGTACTTC. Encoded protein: CASSYVGETQYF.

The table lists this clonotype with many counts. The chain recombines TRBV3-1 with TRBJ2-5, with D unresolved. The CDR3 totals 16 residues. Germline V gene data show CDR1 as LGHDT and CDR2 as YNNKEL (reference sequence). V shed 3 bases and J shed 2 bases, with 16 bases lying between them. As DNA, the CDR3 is TGTGCCAGCAGCCAGCGTCCGACCCCCCCACAAGAGACCCAGTACTTC. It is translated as CASSQRPTPPQETQYF.

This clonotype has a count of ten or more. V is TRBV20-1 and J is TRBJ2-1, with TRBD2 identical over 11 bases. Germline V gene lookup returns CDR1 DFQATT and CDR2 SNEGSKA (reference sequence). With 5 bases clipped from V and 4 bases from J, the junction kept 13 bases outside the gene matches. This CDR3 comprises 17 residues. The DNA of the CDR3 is TGCAGTGCTGCCGGGACTAGCGGAGGAAGGGGGTACAATGAGCAGTTCTTC. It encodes CSAAGTSGGRGYNEQFF.

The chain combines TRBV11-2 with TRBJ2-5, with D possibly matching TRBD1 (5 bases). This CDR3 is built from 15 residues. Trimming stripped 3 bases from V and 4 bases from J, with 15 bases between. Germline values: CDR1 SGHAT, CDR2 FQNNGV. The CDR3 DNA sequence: TGTGCCAGCAGCTTCAGGGCTTCCCTCGCAGAGACCCAGTACTTC. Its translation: CASSFRASLAETQYF.

DNA of the CDR3: TGCAGCGGGAGGGCCGAAAGAGAGACCCAGTACTTC. Protein sequence: CSGRAERETQYF. The gene calls are TRBV20-1 and TRBJ2-5; 8 nucleotides align to TRBD2. Germline loops: CDR1 DFQATT, CDR2 SNEGSKA (reference sequence). The CDR3 is 12 residues long.

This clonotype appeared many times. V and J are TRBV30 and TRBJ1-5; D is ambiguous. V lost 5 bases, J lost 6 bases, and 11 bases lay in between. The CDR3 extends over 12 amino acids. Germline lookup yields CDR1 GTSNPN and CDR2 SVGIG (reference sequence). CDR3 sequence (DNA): TGTGCCTGGGAAGGGAGCGGTCAGCCCCAGCATTTT. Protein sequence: CAWEGSGQPQHF.

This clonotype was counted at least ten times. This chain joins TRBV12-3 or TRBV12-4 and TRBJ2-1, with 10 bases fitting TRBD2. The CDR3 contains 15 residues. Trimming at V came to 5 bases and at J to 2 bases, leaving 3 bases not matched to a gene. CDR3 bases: TGTGCCAGCAGTCGACTAGCGGGTACCTACAATGAGCAGTTCTTC. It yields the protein CASSRLAGTYNEQFF.

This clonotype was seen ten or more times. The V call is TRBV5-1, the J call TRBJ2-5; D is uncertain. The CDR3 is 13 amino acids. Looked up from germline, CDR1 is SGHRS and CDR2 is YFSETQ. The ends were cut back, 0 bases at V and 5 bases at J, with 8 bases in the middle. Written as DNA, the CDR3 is TGCGCCAGCAGCTTGGGACCCACTGAGACCCAGTACTTC. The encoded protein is CASSLGPTETQYF. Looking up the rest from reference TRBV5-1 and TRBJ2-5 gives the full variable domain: KAGVTQTPRYLIKTRGQQVTLSCSPISGHRSVSWYQQTPGQGLQFLFEYFSETQRNKGNFPGRFSGRQFSNSRSEMNVSTLELGDSALYLCASSLGPTETQYFGPGTRLLVL.

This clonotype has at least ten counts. CDR3 amino acids: CASSPIRGQGAYEQYV. The CDR3 DNA is TGTGCCAGCAGCCCCATTAGGGGACAGGGAGCCTACGAGCAGTACGTC. The chain employs TRBV11-2 and TRBJ2-7, with 9 bases that match TRBD1. In germline, CDR1 is SGHAT, CDR2 FQNNGV. The CDR3 covers 16 residues. V shed 5 bases, J shed 2 bases, and the junction held 10 bases outside the gene matches.

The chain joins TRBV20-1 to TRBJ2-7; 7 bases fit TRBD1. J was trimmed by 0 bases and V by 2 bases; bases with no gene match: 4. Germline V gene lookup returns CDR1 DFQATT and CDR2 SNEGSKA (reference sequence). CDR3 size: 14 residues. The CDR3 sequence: CSARSDRSSYEQYV. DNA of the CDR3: TGCAGTGCTAGATCGGACAGGTCCTCCTACGAGCAGTACGTC.

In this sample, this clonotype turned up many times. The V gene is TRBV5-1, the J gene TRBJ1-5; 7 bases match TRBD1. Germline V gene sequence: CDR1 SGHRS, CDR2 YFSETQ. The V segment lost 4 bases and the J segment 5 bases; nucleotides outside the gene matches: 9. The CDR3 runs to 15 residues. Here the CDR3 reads CASSPSFRGDQPQHF. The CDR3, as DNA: TGCGCCAGCAGCCCCAGCTTCAGGGGGGATCAGCCCCAGCATTTT.

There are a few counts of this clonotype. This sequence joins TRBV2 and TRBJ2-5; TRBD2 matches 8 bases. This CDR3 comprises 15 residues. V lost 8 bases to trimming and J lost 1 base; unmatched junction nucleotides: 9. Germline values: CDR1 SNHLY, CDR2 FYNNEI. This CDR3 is CASRETSGPQETQYF. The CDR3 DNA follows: TGTGCCAGCCGGGAAACTAGCGGACCCCAAGAGACCCAGTACTTC.